What follows is one TCR beta chain and its context. Its antigen is still unknown. Profiled with immunoSEQ multiplex PCR; TCRdb holds only in-frame clones, not every one. The data hold about 71,000 clones, with about 94% observed a single time. The CDR3 covers 13 residues. Germline-derived CDR1 and CDR2 are MNHEY and SMNVEV (reference sequence). With 3 bases removed from V and 2 bases from J, the gap between germline ends came to 7 bases. This entry belongs to a study of graft-versus-host responses after intestinal transplantation. Across the study: Each recipient received a multivisceral, liver-intestinal, or isolated intestinal graft. Each recipient received anti-thymocyte globulin induction, then tacrolimus and steroids for 2 to 4 years.

Study-level results: Investigators detected GvH clones in recipient marrow, with some emerging earlier in ileum or blood. Where graft-donor T cell macrochimerism was present, patients had high graft-versus-host to host-versus-graft clonal ratios in allografts.

The chain uses TRBV27 and TRBJ1-1; D perhaps matches TRBD1 (5 bases). The material sequenced was unstimulated CD8+ T cells sorted from spleen or lymph node cells, taken before intestinal transplant. The clonotype originates from a human donor who received an intestinal transplant. This chain's CDR3 is CASSLGQNTEAFF. The CDR3 nucleotides read TGTGCCAGCAGTTTGGGGCAAAACACTGAAGCTTTCTTT.